This entry describes one T cell receptor (beta chain). The sample comes from a study of early stage breast cancer tumors. Study overall: Invasive lobular carcinomas made up about 30% of the 12 ER+/PR+/HER2- tumors.

Germline V gene sequence: CDR1 MGHRA, CDR2 YSYEKL. J was trimmed by 3 bases and V by 1 base; bases with no gene match: 3. The CDR3 has 14 residues. Method: immunoSEQ multiplex PCR; TCRdb's copy keeps in-frame clones and lacks some. The data show 50,000 to 75,000 clones, over 60% seen once. The sample consisted of blood. The source of this sequence is a person aged 25 to 39 with breast cancer. The chain uses TRBV4-1 and TRBJ2-7; 7 bases line up with TRBD1. The CDR3 loop reads CASSQAGQHYEQYF. CDR3 coding DNA: TGCGCCAGCAGCCAAGCGGGACAGCACTACGAGCAGTACTTC.